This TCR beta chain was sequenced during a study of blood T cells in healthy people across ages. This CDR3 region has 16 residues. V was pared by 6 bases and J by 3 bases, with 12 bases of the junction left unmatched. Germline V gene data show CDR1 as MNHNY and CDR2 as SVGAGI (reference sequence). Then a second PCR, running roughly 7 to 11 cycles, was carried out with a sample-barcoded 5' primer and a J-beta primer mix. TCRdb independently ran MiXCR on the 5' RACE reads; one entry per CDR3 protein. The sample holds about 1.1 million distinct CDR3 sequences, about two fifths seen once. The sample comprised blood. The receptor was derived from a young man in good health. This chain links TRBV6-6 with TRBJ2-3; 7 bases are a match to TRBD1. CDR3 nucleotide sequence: TGTGCCAGCAGGCCGCACAGGGGAGTGAGGACAGATACGCAGTATTTT. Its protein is CASRPHRGVRTDTQYF.